This entry lists 11 T cell receptor beta chains sequenced from one sample in a study of blood T cell repertoires in COVID-19. The protocol was immunoSEQ multiplex PCR, while the TCRdb copy is restricted to in-frame clones and leaves out a portion. The sample has hundreds of thousands of clones, roughly 82% seen once; the top ten hold approximately 4.9%. The source material was peripheral blood. These receptors came from a woman of 80 years or more with active or convalescent COVID-19.

The rearrangement uses TRBV27 and TRBJ1-2; no definite D call. CDR3 length: 13 amino acids. V lost 0 bases and J lost 4, with 6 bases in between. The germline V gene has CDR1 MNHEY and CDR2 SMNVEV (reference sequence). DNA of the CDR3: TGTGCCAGCAGTTTATCGGGCCCCTATGGCTACACCTTC. Translated: CASSLSGPYGYTF.

The gene calls are TRBV9 and TRBJ2-7; 8 bases map to TRBD1. With V trimmed by 0 bases and J by 6 bases, 5 bases remained unmatched. In germline, CDR1 is SGDLS, CDR2 YYNGEE. CDR3 length: 14 amino acids. The CDR3 loop is CASSVGGQGIEQYF. CDR3 nucleotides: TGTGCCAGCAGCGTAGGTGGACAGGGCATCGAGCAGTACTTC. The variable domain in full, completed from reference TRBV9 and TRBJ2-7, reads DSGVTQTPKHLITATGQRVTLRCSPRSGDLSVYWYQQSLDQGLQFLIQYYNGEERAKGNILERFSAQQFPDLHSELNLSSLELGDSALYFCASSVGGQGIEQYFGPGTRLTVT.

The chain recombines TRBV7-2 with TRBJ1-2; TRBD1 agrees at 9 bases. Germline loops: CDR1 SGHTA, CDR2 FQGNSA. The CDR3 length is 15 residues. V was pared by 8 bases and J by 5 bases, with 12 bases of the junction left unmatched. The CDR3 sequence: CASRQGGQGAYGYTF. In DNA form, the CDR3 reads TGTGCCAGCCGTCAAGGGGGACAGGGAGCGTATGGCTACACCTTC.

The chain recombines TRBV6-6 with TRBJ2-7; 11 nucleotides align to TRBD1. With V trimmed by 7 bases and J by 5 bases, 7 bases remained unmatched. The CDR3 extends over 14 amino acids. Germline values: CDR1 MNHNY, CDR2 SVGAGI (reference sequence). The CDR3 reads CASIKGQGVHEQYF. CDR3 in DNA: TGTGCCAGCATTAAGGGACAGGGGGTCCACGAGCAGTACTTC.

This rearrangement joins TRBV5-1 to TRBJ1-1; possibly TRBD1 for D (6 bases). From germline, CDR1 is SGHRS and CDR2 YFSETQ. V was shortened by 3 bases and J by 4 bases, with 13 bases between the two germline ends. The CDR3 is made up of 14 amino acids. Here the CDR3 DNA reads TGCGCCAGCAGCTCAATCAGGGGCGGCACTGAAGCTTTCTTT. Encoded protein: CASSSIRGGTEAFF. Variable domain in full (rest from reference TRBV5-1 and TRBJ1-1): KAGVTQTPRYLIKTRGQQVTLSCSPISGHRSVSWYQQTPGQGLQFLFEYFSETQRNKGNFPGRFSGRQFSNSRSEMNVSTLELGDSALYLCASSSIRGGTEAFFGQGTRLTVV.

The chain's CDR3 is CASRGQNNQPQHF. CDR3 coding DNA: TGCGCCAGTAGGGGACAGAACAATCAGCCCCAGCATTTT. This chain links TRBV10-2 with TRBJ1-5; the match to TRBD1 covers 7 bases. Germline CDR1 WSHSY, CDR2 SAAADI. V was clipped by 9 bases and J by 3 bases; unmatched bases: 5. There are 13 residues in the CDR3.

This chain connects TRBV2 to TRBJ2-2; no reliable D call. Germline assignment: CDR1 SNHLY and CDR2 FYNNEI. The CDR3 is 17 amino acids. Trimming took 4 bases from V and 2 from J, leaving 17 bases between them. The CDR3 reads CASSGLTAHTNTGELFF. For the CDR3, the DNA is TGTGCCAGCAGTGGTCTAACAGCCCATACAAACACCGGGGAGCTGTTTTTT.

The chain recombines TRBV20-1 with TRBJ2-1; 8 nucleotides agree with TRBD2. The germline gives CDR1 DFQATT, CDR2 SNEGSKA (reference sequence). J gave up 2 bases and V 3 bases, and 6 bases lay outside the gene matches. The CDR3 is 15 amino acids. The chain's CDR3 is CSASPSGSPYNEQFF. The CDR3 region has the DNA TGCAGTGCTAGTCCCAGCGGGAGCCCCTACAATGAGCAGTTCTTC.

The chain couples TRBV30 to TRBJ1-3; D remains ambiguous. V lost 0 bases and J lost 7, with 7 bases in between. The CDR3 runs 12 residues. Germline CDR1 is GTSNPN and CDR2 is SVGIG (reference sequence). The DNA for the CDR3 is TGTGCCTGGAGTGTGTATGAGAACACCATATATTTT. This sequence encodes CAWSVYENTIYF.

The chain employs TRBV29-1 and TRBJ2-7; D remains ambiguous. The CDR3 loop spans 11 amino acids. CDR1 SQVTM and CDR2 ANQGSEA come from the germline V gene. The germline V and J ends were trimmed by 3 bases and 3 bases, with 6 bases remaining between them. CDR3 DNA: TGCAGCGTTGACTCAGGCTACGAGCAGTACTTC. Translated: CSVDSGYEQYF.

The chain links TRBV6-2 or TRBV6-3 to TRBJ2-1; 12 nucleotides match TRBD2. With 6 bases clipped from V and 12 bases from J, the junction kept 6 bases outside the gene matches. Germline V gene lookup returns CDR1 MNHEY and CDR2 SVGEGT. The length of the CDR3 is 13 residues. CDR3 coding DNA: TGTGCCAGCAGCTCGACTAGCGGGGGTAGGCAGTTCTTC. Its translation: CASSSTSGGRQFF.